This TCR beta chain was observed in a study of cytomegalovirus exposure and HLA in healthy donors (dated by TCRdb to about 2017). Notes on the research overall: According to a later analysis, one platform produced both the 110 or so validation repertoires and the 620 or so repertoires of the first cohort. The study aimed to test whether signatures of past pathogen exposure could be identified by cataloging public T cell receptors. Along with the approximately 600-subject first cohort, a separate validation cohort of about 110 different subjects was used. The study combined high-throughput TCR immunosequencing, statistical association of individual TCRs with disease status, and machine learning to predict cytomegalovirus infection status.

Results the study describes overall, beyond this receptor: The authors suggested that the approach could potentially be generalized to other disease states and immunological phenotypes. A few of the identified cytomegalovirus-associated TCR beta chains were confirmed in vitro to be specific for cytomegalovirus antigens. A total of 150 or so TCR beta chains were listed by the study as associated with cytomegalovirus. The classifier was reported to diagnose cytomegalovirus status with high specificity and sensitivity in both the original and validation cohorts. The validation cohort had no HLA typing available for a later analysis, so co-occurrence within that cohort was assessed over all 130 or so repertoires. Most TCR sequences were seen in very few donors, while some public TCRs were found in many individuals. Of the cluster scores, around 95% were above 0 in a later analysis, which found that TCRs clustered in the first cohort also tended to co-occur in the 120 or so validation repertoires.

To prepare the library, the immunoSEQ multiplex PCR assay was applied. The paper's data handling went like this. To diagnose cytomegalovirus status from the catalog of TCR beta chain sequences, a statistical classification framework was built. Here the immuneACCESS table is served through TCRdb, limited to in-frame sequences with V and J called. Missing clones are a known gap in these copies; in checked studies unresolved V genes cover under half, and the rest lacks a known reason. V, J and clone size reflect that table, while D and trimming were determined from the DNA. For this sample the table gives approximately 200,000 clones, of which around nine tenths were detected only once. Together, the top ten hold 1.1% of the sample. Regarding this clone: The specificity of this receptor is unknown. Base-call qualities are not available, and no considerably larger clone is one nucleotide away.

The germline V gene specifies LGHNT as CDR1 and FRNRAP as CDR2. The CDR3 numbers 15 residues from cysteine through phenylalanine. This entry keeps only the CDR3 DNA: 45 bases, framed from base 1. V is cut by 1 base and J by 0 bases, and the space between the germline ends is 8 bases. The donors were included in the validation cohort of roughly 120 subjects, a group kept apart from the roughly 700-subject first cohort. Material for sequencing was PBMCs. The chain is encoded by TRBV12-5 joined to TRBJ2-3, with a tentative D gene TRBD1 over 5 matching bases. The TCR originated in a woman aged 18-30 years in good health and CMV-seronegative. The CDR3 has the sequence CASGLGQSSTDTQYF. The DNA is TGTGCTAGTGGTTTGGGACAGTCTAGCACAGATACGCAGTATTTT.